This T cell receptor beta chain was identified during a study of PD-1 blockade in classical Hodgkin lymphoma. Study-wide background: Administration of nivolumab to patients was at 3 mg/kg intravenously every 2 weeks. Study-wide points: The repertoire differences lack a defined cause, possibly disease activity or prior therapy.

Profiling relied on immunoSEQ multiplex PCR, and the TCRdb table lists in-frame clones only, not all of them. The sample lists tens of thousands of clones, 75% to 90% occurring once. A note on this clone: The antigen remains undetermined.

The germline gives CDR1 SGHRS, CDR2 YFSETQ. The CDR3 is 17 residues long. J gave up 3 bases and V 3 bases, and 12 bases lay outside the gene matches. Time point: cycle 4 day 1 (C4D1), after less than 7 weeks of nivolumab. Every patient was affected by relapse after autologous stem cell transplantation, while exposure to brentuximab vedotin was not uniform. Purification of CD4+ T cells from thawed PBMCs was achieved by magnetic negative selection. This sample comprised CD4+ T cells from blood, obtained before the fourth cycle of nivolumab. The V and J genes are TRBV5-1 and TRBJ2-4; 7 bases line up with TRBD2. This receptor was identified in a human donor with classical Hodgkin lymphoma. The CDR3 nucleotides are TGCGCCAGCAGCTCGCCCCAGGGAGGGTTGGACAAAAACATTCAGTACTTC. It translates to CASSSPQGGLDKNIQYF.